The clone carrying this T cell receptor beta chain occurred a few times. TCRdb itself ran the RT-PCR reads through MiXCR, one entry per CDR3 protein. Among hundreds of thousands of distinct CDR3 sequences listed, approximately 15% were seen once. Sequencing was done on a sample of memory CD4+ T cells from blood. The source of this sequence is a female donor in good health, serving as a healthy control.

CDR3 in amino acids: CSANQQGEKLFF. The DNA for the CDR3 is TGCAGTGCTAACCAACAGGGTGAAAAACTGTTTTTT. The chain is built from TRBV20-1 and TRBJ1-4, with D possibly matching TRBD1 (6 bases). The CDR3 is 12 residues long. The V end lost 4 bases, the J end lost 7 bases, and 10 bases lay between the germline ends. Germline V gene data show CDR1 as DFQATT and CDR2 as SNEGSKA (reference sequence).